The rows below give T cell receptor beta chains drawn from one sample of a study of CD8 T cell repertoires and HIV-1 epitope variants. These receptors lack a known antigen. Libraries were prepared by immunoSEQ multiplex PCR; TCRdb keeps only in-frame clonotypes and omits some of them. Of approximately 5,000 clones listed, approximately 70% were seen once; the top ten hold over 40%. Material for sequencing was cultured CD8+ T cells derived from PBMCs. All receptors derive from a male donor with HIV. CDR3s include the opening cysteine and the closing phenylalanine or tryptophan. The order of the fields is V gene, D gene, CDR3 length, clone size, J gene, CDR3 protein, CDR3 DNA. The D gene is left open where the match is weak. A row's size may be missing; if present it is once, few, many or a size class.

>TRBV28|TRBD1|14|NA|TRBJ1-5
CASSEGTGNQPQHF
TGTGCCAGCAGTGAGGGGACAGGGAATCAGCCCCAGCATTTT
>TRBV11-3|TRBD2|17|NA|TRBJ2-7
CASSLERVLAGVYEQYF
TGTGCCAGCAGCTTAGAAAGGGTACTAGCGGGAGTATACGAGCAGTACTTC
>TRBV29-1|NA|16|NA|TRBJ1-5
CSVGGGIDRSNQPQHF
TGCAGCGTTGGGGGGGGGATCGACAGGAGCAATCAGCCCCAGCATTTT
>TRBV5-1|TRBD1|14|NA|TRBJ2-7
CASSLGQGAREQYF
TGCGCCAGCAGCTTAGGACAGGGGGCTCGGGAGCAGTACTTC
>TRBV7-2|TRBD1|17|NA|TRBJ1-1
CASSSPGTGVISTEAFF
TGTGCCAGCAGTTCCCCCGGGACAGGGGTGATTTCCACTGAAGCTTTCTTT
>TRBV28|NA|13|once|TRBJ1-4
CASSLPTGEKLFF
TGTGCCAGCAGTTTACCCACAGGGGAAAAACTGTTTTTT
>TRBV7-9|NA|10|NA|TRBJ2-5
CASSLETQYF
TGTGCCAGCAGCTTAGAGACCCAGTACTTC
>TRBV10-3|NA|13|few|TRBJ1-1
CATQDHTNTEAFF
TGTGCCACCCAAGACCATACGAACACTGAAGCTTTCTTT
>TRBV11-2|TRBD1|13|NA|TRBJ2-1
CASEWDRVDEQFF
TGTGCCAGCGAATGGGACAGGGTGGATGAGCAGTTCTTC
>TRBV19|NA|12|NA|TRBJ2-2
CASSGSDGELFF
TGTGCCAGTAGTGGGAGCGACGGGGAGCTGTTTTTT
>TRBV4-3|TRBD1|16|few|TRBJ1-6
CASSQSGQGRNSPLHF
TGCGCCAGCAGCCAAAGCGGACAGGGAAGGAATTCACCCCTCCACTTT
>TRBV9|NA|14|NA|TRBJ1-5
CASSVGAYNQPQHF
TGTGCCAGCAGCGTAGGGGCTTACAATCAGCCCCAGCATTTT
>TRBV5-1|NA|17|NA|TRBJ2-3
CASSLDQGAGDTDTQYF
TGCGCCAGCAGCTTGGACCAGGGGGCGGGAGACACAGATACGCAGTATTTT
>TRBV29-1|NA|19|NA|TRBJ2-7
CSVGSPGGQSGLRSYEQYF
TGCAGCGTTGGATCCCCCGGAGGGCAAAGCGGGCTCCGCTCCTACGAGCAGTACTTC
>TRBV27|NA|11|NA|TRBJ2-3
CASSSTDTQYF
TGTGCCAGCAGTTCCACAGATACGCAGTATTTT
>TRBV27|NA|14|NA|TRBJ1-1
CASSLASPVTEAFF
TGTGCCAGCAGTTTAGCCTCACCAGTCACTGAAGCTTTCTTT
>TRBV19|NA|14|few|TRBJ2-7
CASTALADRGEQYF
TGTGCCAGTACCGCTCTCGCAGACCGGGGCGAGCAGTACTTC
>TRBV6-4|NA|12|NA|TRBJ1-1
CASTDGGIRAFF
TGTGCCAGCACCGATGGGGGGATAAGAGCTTTCTTT
>TRBV4-3|NA|12|NA|TRBJ2-7
CASSQDRYEQYF
TGCGCCAGCAGCCAAGATCGCTACGAGCAGTACTTC
>TRBV4-3|NA|14|NA|TRBJ1-2
CASSQETGTYGYTF
TGCGCCAGCAGCCAAGAAACAGGGACCTATGGCTACACCTTC
>TRBV10-1|NA|15|NA|TRBJ2-3
CASSESGGPGDTQYF
TGCGCCAGCAGTGAGTCGGGGGGGCCGGGAGATACGCAGTATTTT
>TRBV19|NA|15|few|TRBJ2-1
CASSIGSGAYNEQFF
TGTGCCAGTAGTATTGGGAGCGGAGCTTACAATGAGCAGTTCTTC
>TRBV5-8|NA|15|NA|TRBJ2-3
CASSLTGRAVDTQYF
TGTGCCAGCAGCTTGACAGGCCGCGCGGTAGATACGCAGTATTTT
>TRBV2|NA|17|few|TRBJ1-5
CASRIEGPGHSNQPQHF
TGTGCCAGCAGGATAGAAGGACCCGGGCATAGCAATCAGCCCCAGCATTTT
>TRBV27|NA|13|NA|TRBJ2-5
CASSLSSQETQYF
TGTGCCAGCAGTTTATCGAGCCAAGAGACCCAGTACTTC
>TRBV19|TRBD2|19|NA|TRBJ2-7
CASSLGLATGGGKYYEQYF
TGTGCCAGTAGTCTGGGACTAGCGACCGGAGGAGGGAAATACTACGAGCAGTACTTC
>TRBV2|TRBD1|16|NA|TRBJ1-6
CASSGVPGTENSPLHF
TGTGCCAGCAGTGGGGTGCCCGGGACAGAGAATTCACCCCTCCACTTT
>TRBV5-1|TRBD1|15|NA|TRBJ2-3
CASSLWTGAADTQYF
TGCGCCAGCAGCTTATGGACAGGGGCCGCAGATACGCAGTATTTT
>TRBV6-1|NA|15|few|TRBJ1-3
CASSSDRSSGNTIYF
TGTGCCAGCAGTTCCGACAGATCATCTGGAAACACCATATATTTT
>TRBV7-9|TRBD1|16|NA|TRBJ1-4
CASSFGTATTNEKLFF
TGTGCCAGCAGCTTTGGGACAGCGACAACTAATGAAAAACTGTTTTTT
>TRBV10-3|NA|16|NA|TRBJ2-7
CAISEVFLTGIYEQYF
TGTGCCATCAGTGAGGTCTTCCTGACGGGGATCTACGAGCAGTACTTC
>TRBV19|TRBD1|15|NA|TRBJ1-2
CASSIWTGDNYGYTF
TGTGCCAGTAGTATCTGGACAGGAGACAACTATGGCTACACCTTC
>TRBV7-2|NA|18|NA|TRBJ2-6
CASSLRGVVSTGANVLTF
TGTGCCAGCAGCTTAAGGGGCGTGGTAAGCACTGGGGCCAACGTCCTGACTTTC
>TRBV27|NA|14|few|TRBJ1-2
CASSLSKTNYGYTF
TGTGCCAGCAGTTTATCGAAAACTAACTATGGCTACACCTTC